This T cell receptor beta chain is from a study of T cell clones after liver transplantation. Clones were sequenced by immunoSEQ multiplex PCR, and TCRdb holds only the in-frame ones, with some missing. The sample lists approximately 100,000 clones, roughly 80% occurring once. Study findings and constraints: In two subjects, few donor cells limited the measurable donor-reactive repertoire. Migration into the graft, not deletion, may explain lost graft donor-reactive T cells. Donor-reactive sequences fell more than third party-reactive ones, suggesting partial deletion. Conclusions were preliminary, with small, heterogeneous patient groups.

V was pared by 6 bases and J by 2 bases, with 12 bases between. The CDR3 has 14 residues. Germline CDR1 reads SGDLS; CDR2 reads YYNGEE. About this clone itself: No antigen is known for it.

Sequencing was performed on CD4+ T cells from blood, taken around 44 months after liver transplant. The rearrangement links TRBV9 to TRBJ1-3; D remains unclear. The receptor's source is a human patient who received a liver transplant. The graft donor may be the source of some T cells. The CDR3 sequence: CASKVLSPGNTIYF. CDR3 bases: TGTGCCAGCAAGGTTCTCTCCCCTGGAAACACCATATATTTT.